These T cell receptor beta chains were read from a single sample in a study of T cell responses to AZD1222 COVID-19 vaccine. Here immunoSEQ multiplex PCR was the method, and the copy in TCRdb shows in-frame clones only, minus some. The repertoire consists of approximately 120,000 clones, with roughly nine tenths occurring once and the leading ten covering 4.5%. The sequences come from peripheral blood, collected on day 0 of AZD1222 vaccination. The receptors here all came from an adult in good health. CDR3s leave out the opening cysteine and the closing phenylalanine or tryptophan. Size values are once, few and many counts, or a class for expanded clones, and some rows have none.

len	v_gene	abundance	CDR3aa
16	TRBV7-2	NA	ASSLVIGTGAVNTEAF
15	TRBV10-2	NA	ASSEPSLAGAYNEQF
10	TRBV6-1	once	ASRTPNTEAF
13	TRBV6-4	NA	ASSVSGLLGAEAF
13	TRBV19	NA	ASSIWTGVGNTIY
11	TRBV2	NA	ASKRTNTGELF
13	TRBV11-2	NA	ASSFDRVSRNEQF
10	TRBV12-3/TRBV12-4	NA	ASSLKGDTQY
13	TRBV11-2	NA	ASSQAGAPTDTQY
12	TRBV2	NA	AIPRGGANEKLF
14	TRBV6-4	NA	ASSGTGGSGANVLT
14	TRBV18	NA	ASSTRQAISYNEQF
15	TRBV4-2	NA	ASSPESGGLANEKLF